Listed below are T cell receptor beta chains from one sample, sequenced in a study of CD8+CD57+ T cells in acquired aplastic anemia. Each CDR3 protein gets one entry after TCRdb re-called the reads with MiXCR. This table holds roughly 80,000 distinct CDR3 sequences, about half found once. The sequenced sample consisted of sorted CD4+, CD8+, or CD8+CD57+ T cells (not recorded which) from PBMCs. These receptors all stem from a human donor in good health, serving as a control. The CDR3 runs from the conserved cysteine through the conserved F or W. Fields, in order: clone size, J gene, D gene, V gene, CDR3 DNA, CDR3 protein. A D gene is named only where the DNA matches it firmly. The size of a clone is reported for some rows only, either as once, few or many, or as a class for expanded clones.

NA	TRBJ2-5	NA	TRBV2	TGTGCCAGCAGTGAAGCGACGACAGAGACCCAGTACTTC	CASSEATTETQYF
few	TRBJ2-1	TRBD1	TRBV12-3/TRBV12-4	TGTGCCAGCAGTTCCCAGGGACAGAGCTCCTACAATGAGCAGTTCTTC	CASSSQGQSSYNEQFF
NA	TRBJ1-2	TRBD1	TRBV15	TGTGCCACCAGCAAGTACAGGGGACTCTATGTTTGGGGCTACACCTTC	CATSKYRGLYVWGYTF
many	TRBJ2-1	NA	TRBV12-3/TRBV12-4	TGTGCCAGCAGTTTACCTCCTGTCTCCGTCAATGAGCAGTTCTTC	CASSLPPVSVNEQFF
many	TRBJ1-2	TRBD1	TRBV19	TGTGCCAGTAGGAAACAGGGGGCTAACTATGGCTACACCTTC	CASRKQGANYGYTF
NA	TRBJ1-2	NA	TRBV7-9	TGTGCCAGCAACCCAATACGGGCCGAAGTGTCTAACTATGGCTACACCTTC	CASNPIRAEVSNYGYTF
NA	TRBJ2-3	NA	TRBV9	TGTGCCAGCAGCGTCTCCTCCGTGGAAATGCTTGGGACAGATACGCAGTATTTT	CASSVSSVEMLGTDTQYF
few	TRBJ1-1	NA	TRBV5-1	TGCGCCAGCAGCTTTGGACAGGAAGCTTTCTTT	CASSFGQEAFF
many	TRBJ2-7	NA	TRBV29-1	TGCAGCGTCCTCACAGACTACGAGCAGTACTTC	CSVLTDYEQYF
few	TRBJ1-3	NA	TRBV4-1	TGCGCCAGCAGCGAAACTACAATTAGCTCTGGAAACACCATATATTTT	CASSETTISSGNTIYF
many	TRBJ1-5	NA	TRBV15	TGTGCCACCAGCACCCCGTCGACAGGTTCAAGGCAGCCCCAGCATTTT	CATSTPSTGSRQPQHF
NA	TRBJ2-7	TRBD1	TRBV9	TGTGCCAGCAGCGTAGGGGCAGGGACAGGCTTAAAAGAGCAGTACTTC	CASSVGAGTGLKEQYF
many	TRBJ2-5	TRBD2	TRBV24-1	TGTGCCACCTCCCCCGCGGGGGGTGAGACCCAGTACTTC	CATSPAGGETQYF
NA	TRBJ2-7	NA	TRBV5-5	TGTGCCAGCAGCTCCTCGACAGTGTCCTACGAGCAGTACTTC	CASSSSTVSYEQYF
NA	TRBJ2-1	TRBD2	TRBV12-3/TRBV12-4	TGTGCCAGCAGCGCGGGGGGCGGGACAGAGCAGTTCTTC	CASSAGGGTEQFF
many	TRBJ2-1	TRBD1	TRBV7-2	TGTGCCAGCAGTTTAGACCGGGACAGGGTTTACAATGAGCAGTTCTTC	CASSLDRDRVYNEQFF
NA	TRBJ2-2	TRBD2	TRBV25-1	TGTGCCAGCAGTTTTGCCCGGGGGGGGTCGAACACCGGGGAGCTGTTTTTT	CASSFARGGSNTGELFF
NA	TRBJ1-1	NA	TRBV19	TGTGCCAGTAGTCCCCGGGGACGGATGAACACTGAAGCTTTCTTT	CASSPRGRMNTEAFF
NA	TRBJ2-7	TRBD2	TRBV4-2	TGTGCCAGCAGCCAAGATTTCACGGCTAGCGGGGGGGGCTACGAGCAGTACTTC	CASSQDFTASGGGYEQYF
few	TRBJ1-2	TRBD1	TRBV7-8	TGTGCCAGCAGCAGATCCGGGACAGGGAGGGACTATGGCTACACCTTC	CASSRSGTGRDYGYTF
NA	TRBJ2-5	NA	TRBV25-1	TGTGCCAGCAGTGCCCCCGAGGGTCAAGAGACCCAGTACTTC	CASSAPEGQETQYF
NA	TRBJ2-7	TRBD2	TRBV15	TGTGCCACCAGCAGAGGGGGGGGTAGCTCCTACGAGCAGTACTTC	CATSRGGGSSYEQYF
many	TRBJ2-7	NA	TRBV7-9	TGTGCCAGCAGCTTACCGGCTTCCTACGAGCAGTACTTC	CASSLPASYEQYF